This TCR beta chain stems from a study of T-cell memory formation after mild COVID-19. Across the study: The two donors had largely donor-specific TCR clusters.

TCRdb analysed the 5' RACE reads with MiXCR anew, one entry per CDR3 protein. The sample gives some 310,000 distinct CDR3 sequences, under 25% of which show up once; 21% is in the top ten. The CDR3 covers 17 residues. V lost 3 bases, J lost 0 bases, and 6 bases stayed unmatched. The germline CDR1 and CDR2 sequences are LGHNA and YSLEER. The chain joins TRBV4-3 to TRBJ2-5; 11 nucleotides match TRBD2. Sequencing used PBMCs or a T cell subset sorted from them (not recorded which). This TCR was recovered from a man between 18 and 29 years old who had mild COVID-19 (a few samples of this study predate the infection). Cell type and time point are not known. The CDR3 sequence is CASSQQLAGAYQETQYF. The CDR3 region has the DNA TGCGCCAGCAGCCAGCAACTAGCGGGGGCGTACCAAGAGACCCAGTACTTC.